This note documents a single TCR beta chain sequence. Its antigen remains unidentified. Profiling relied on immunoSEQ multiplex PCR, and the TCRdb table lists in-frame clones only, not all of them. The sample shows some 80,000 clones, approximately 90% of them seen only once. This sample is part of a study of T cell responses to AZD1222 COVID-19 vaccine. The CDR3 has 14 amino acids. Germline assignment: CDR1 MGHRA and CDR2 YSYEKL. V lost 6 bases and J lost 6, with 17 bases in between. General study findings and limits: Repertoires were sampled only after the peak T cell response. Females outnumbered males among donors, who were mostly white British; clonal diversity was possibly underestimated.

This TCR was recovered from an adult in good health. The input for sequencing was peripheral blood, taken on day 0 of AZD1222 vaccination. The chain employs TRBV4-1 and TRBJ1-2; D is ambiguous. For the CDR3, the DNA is TGCGCCAGCAGTCTAGGCCGGGGTGGGGATGGCTACACCTTC. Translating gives CASSLGRGGDGYTF.